This TCR beta chain is drawn from a study of T cell responses to AZD1222 COVID-19 vaccine. Libraries were prepared by immunoSEQ multiplex PCR; TCRdb keeps only in-frame clonotypes and omits some of them. The repertoire holds over 100,000 clones, around 89% seen once, with roughly a sixth in the top ten. The study, taken as a whole, reports: Samples come after the peak T cell response, not at day 14.

CDR1 and CDR2 (germline): LNHNV, YYDKDF (reference sequence). Trimming cost V 1 base and J 4 bases, with 20 bases left between them. This CDR3 has 17 residues. As for this clone: What it binds is not known.

The chain has TRBV15 and TRBJ2-7, with D possibly matching TRBD1 (6 bases). This clonotype was sampled from an adult in good health. Sequences were derived from peripheral blood, sampled on day 0 of AZD1222 vaccination. In DNA, the CDR3 is TGTGCCACCAGCAGAGGGACCGGGACACCATTTAAGTACGAGCAGTACTTC. This encodes CATSRGTGTPFKYEQYF. The full variable domain, its missing parts supplied by reference TRBV15 and TRBJ2-7, is DAMVIQNPRYQVTQFGKPVTLSCSQTLNHNVMYWYQQKSSQAPKLLFHYYDKDFNNEADTPDNFQSRRPNTSFCFLDIRSPGLGDTAMYLCATSRGTGTPFKYEQYFGPGTRLTVT.